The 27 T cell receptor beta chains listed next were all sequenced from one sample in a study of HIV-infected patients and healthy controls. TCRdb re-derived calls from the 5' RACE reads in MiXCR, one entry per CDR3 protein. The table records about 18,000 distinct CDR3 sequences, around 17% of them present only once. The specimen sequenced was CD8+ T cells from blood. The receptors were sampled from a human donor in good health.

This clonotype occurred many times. CDR3 coding DNA: TGTGCCAGCAGCTTCGGGGTAAACACCGGGGAGCTGTTTTTT. This translates into CASSFGVNTGELFF. The chain couples TRBV11-2 to TRBJ2-2; D is perhaps TRBD2 (5 bases). Per the germline V gene, CDR1 is SGHAT and CDR2 is FQNNGV. V shed 3 bases and J shed 2 bases, with 7 bases lying between them. This CDR3 has 14 residues.

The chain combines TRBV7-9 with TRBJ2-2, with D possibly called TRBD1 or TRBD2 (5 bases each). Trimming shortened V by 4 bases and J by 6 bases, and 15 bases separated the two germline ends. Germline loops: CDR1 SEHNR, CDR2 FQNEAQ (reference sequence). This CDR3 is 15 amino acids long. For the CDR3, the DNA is TGTGCCAGCAGCTCCGGGGACCTTTCGCCCGGGGAGCTGTTTTTT. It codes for CASSSGDLSPGELFF.

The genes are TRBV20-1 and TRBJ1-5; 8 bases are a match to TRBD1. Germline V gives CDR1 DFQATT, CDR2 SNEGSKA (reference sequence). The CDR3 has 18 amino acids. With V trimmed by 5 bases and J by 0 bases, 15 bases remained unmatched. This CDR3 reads CSAGERQGSPYSNQPQHF. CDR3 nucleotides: TGCAGTGCTGGTGAACGACAGGGGTCTCCGTATAGCAATCAGCCCCAGCATTTT.

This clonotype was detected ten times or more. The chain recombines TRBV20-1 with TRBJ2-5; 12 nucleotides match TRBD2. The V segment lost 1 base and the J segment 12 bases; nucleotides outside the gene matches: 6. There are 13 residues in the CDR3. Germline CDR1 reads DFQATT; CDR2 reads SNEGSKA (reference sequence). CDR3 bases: TGCAGTGCTAGAGTCGGACTAGCGGGGCCGGAGTACTTC. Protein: CSARVGLAGPEYF.

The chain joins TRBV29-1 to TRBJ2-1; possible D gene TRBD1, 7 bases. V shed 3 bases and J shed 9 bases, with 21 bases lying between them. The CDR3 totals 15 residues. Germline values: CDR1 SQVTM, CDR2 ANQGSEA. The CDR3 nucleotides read TGCAGCGTTGACGGCGTGGAGGGGGCGCAAGGTGAGCAGTTCTTC. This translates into CSVDGVEGAQGEQFF.

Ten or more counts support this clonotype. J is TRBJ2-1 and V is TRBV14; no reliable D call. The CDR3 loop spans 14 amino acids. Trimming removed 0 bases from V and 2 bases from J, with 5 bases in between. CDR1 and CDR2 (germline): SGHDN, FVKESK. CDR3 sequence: CASSQEGAYNEQFF. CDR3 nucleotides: TGTGCCAGCAGCCAAGAAGGTGCCTACAATGAGCAGTTCTTC. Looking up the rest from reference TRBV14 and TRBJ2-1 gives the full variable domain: EAGVTQFPSHSVIEKGQTVTLRCDPISGHDNLYWYRRVMGKEIKFLLHFVKESKQDESGMPNNRFLAERTGGTYSTLKVQPAELEDSGVYFCASSQEGAYNEQFFGPGTRLTVL.

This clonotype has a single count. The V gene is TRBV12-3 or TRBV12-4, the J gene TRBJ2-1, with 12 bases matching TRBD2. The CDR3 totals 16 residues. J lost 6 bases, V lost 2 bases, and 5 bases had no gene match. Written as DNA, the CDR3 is TGTGCCAGCAGTTTAAGACTAGCGGGAGCAGGCAATGAGCAGTTCTTC. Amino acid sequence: CASSLRLAGAGNEQFF.

The CDR3, as DNA: TGTGCCAGAGGAACAGGGACGGGAAACACTGAAGCTTTCTTT. Its protein product is CARGTGTGNTEAFF. The chain carries TRBV2 and TRBJ1-1, with D possibly being TRBD1 (6 bases). The CDR3 loop spans 14 amino acids. CDR1 and CDR2 (germline): SNHLY, FYNNEI. The V end was cut by 9 bases, the J end by 2 bases, with 16 bases between.

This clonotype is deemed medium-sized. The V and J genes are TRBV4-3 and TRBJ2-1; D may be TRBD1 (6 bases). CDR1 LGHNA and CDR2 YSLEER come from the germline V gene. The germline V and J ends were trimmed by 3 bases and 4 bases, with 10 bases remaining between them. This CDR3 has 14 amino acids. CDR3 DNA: TGCGCCAGCAGCCACAGACAGGATTACAATGAGCAGTTCTTC. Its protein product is CASSHRQDYNEQFF.

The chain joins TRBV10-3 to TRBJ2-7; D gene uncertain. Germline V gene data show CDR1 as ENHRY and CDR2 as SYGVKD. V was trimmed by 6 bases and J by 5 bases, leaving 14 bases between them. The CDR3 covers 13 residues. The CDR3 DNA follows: TGTGCCATCAGCGACCCTCGTTCCGACGAGCAGTACTTC. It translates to CAISDPRSDEQYF.

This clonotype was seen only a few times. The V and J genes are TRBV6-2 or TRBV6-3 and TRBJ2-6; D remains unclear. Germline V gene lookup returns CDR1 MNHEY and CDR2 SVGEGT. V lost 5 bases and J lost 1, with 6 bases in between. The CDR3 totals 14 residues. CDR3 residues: CASSPLSGANVLTF. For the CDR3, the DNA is TGTGCCAGCAGTCCCCTTTCTGGGGCCAACGTCCTGACTTTC.

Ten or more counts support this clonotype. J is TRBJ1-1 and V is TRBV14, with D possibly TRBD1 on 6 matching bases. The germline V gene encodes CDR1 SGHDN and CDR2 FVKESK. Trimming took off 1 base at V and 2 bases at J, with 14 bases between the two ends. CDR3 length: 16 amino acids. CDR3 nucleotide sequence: TGTGCCAGCAGCCAAGTCGGCAGGGGCCAAAACACTGAAGCTTTCTTT. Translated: CASSQVGRGQNTEAFF.

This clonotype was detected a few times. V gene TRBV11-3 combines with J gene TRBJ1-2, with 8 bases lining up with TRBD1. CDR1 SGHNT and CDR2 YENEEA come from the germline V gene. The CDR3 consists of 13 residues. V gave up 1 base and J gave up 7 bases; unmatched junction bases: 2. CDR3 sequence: CASSLGDRSGYTF. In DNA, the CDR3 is TGTGCCAGCAGCTTAGGGGACAGGTCTGGCTACACCTTC.

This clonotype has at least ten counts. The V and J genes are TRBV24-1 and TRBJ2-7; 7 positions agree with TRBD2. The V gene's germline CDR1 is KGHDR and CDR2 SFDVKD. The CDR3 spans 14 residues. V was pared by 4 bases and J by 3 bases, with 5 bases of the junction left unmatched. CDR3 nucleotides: TGTGCCACCAGTGACGGCGGGAGAAACTACGAGCAGTACTTC. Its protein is CATSDGGRNYEQYF.

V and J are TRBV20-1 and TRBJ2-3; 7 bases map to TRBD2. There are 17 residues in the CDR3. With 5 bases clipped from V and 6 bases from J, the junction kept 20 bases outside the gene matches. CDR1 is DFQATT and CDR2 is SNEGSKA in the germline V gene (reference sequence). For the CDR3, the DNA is TGCAGTGCTGGGGACCCTAGCGGAGGATTACTATGGGATACGCAGTATTTT. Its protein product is CSAGDPSGGLLWDTQYF.

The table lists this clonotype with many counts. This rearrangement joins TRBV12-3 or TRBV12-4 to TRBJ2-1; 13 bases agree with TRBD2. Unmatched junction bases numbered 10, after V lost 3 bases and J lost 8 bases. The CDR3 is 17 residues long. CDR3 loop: CASSFWTSGRSDDEQFF. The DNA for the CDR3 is TGTGCCAGCAGTTTTTGGACTAGCGGGAGATCGGACGATGAGCAGTTCTTC.

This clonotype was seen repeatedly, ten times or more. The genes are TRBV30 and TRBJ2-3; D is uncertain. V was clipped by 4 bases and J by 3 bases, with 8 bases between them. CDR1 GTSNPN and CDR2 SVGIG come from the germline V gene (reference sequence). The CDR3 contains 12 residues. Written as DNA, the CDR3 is TGTGCCTGGACTGATGGGACAGATACGCAGTATTTT. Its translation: CAWTDGTDTQYF.

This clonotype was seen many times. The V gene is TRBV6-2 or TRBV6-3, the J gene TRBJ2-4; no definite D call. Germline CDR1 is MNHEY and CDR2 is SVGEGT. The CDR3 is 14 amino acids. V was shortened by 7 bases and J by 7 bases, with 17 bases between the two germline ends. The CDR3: CASNTPFASNIQYF. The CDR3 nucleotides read TGTGCCAGCAACACCCCGTTTGCGTCTAACATTCAGTACTTC.

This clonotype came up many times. The CDR3 DNA reads TGCGCCAGCAGCTTGGAGAGCGGAAATTCACCCAGCTACGAGCAGTACTTC. It codes for CASSLESGNSPSYEQYF. V usage is TRBV5-1 and J usage is TRBJ2-7, with D possibly being TRBD2 (5 bases). The CDR3 covers 17 residues. Deletions cut 0 bases from V and 3 bases from J, with 19 bases between. The germline V gene encodes CDR1 SGHRS and CDR2 YFSETQ. The full variable domain, in which reference TRBV5-1 and TRBJ2-7 provide the parts outside the CDR3, is KAGVTQTPRYLIKTRGQQVTLSCSPISGHRSVSWYQQTPGQGLQFLFEYFSETQRNKGNFPGRFSGRQFSNSRSEMNVSTLELGDSALYLCASSLESGNSPSYEQYFGPGTRLTVT.

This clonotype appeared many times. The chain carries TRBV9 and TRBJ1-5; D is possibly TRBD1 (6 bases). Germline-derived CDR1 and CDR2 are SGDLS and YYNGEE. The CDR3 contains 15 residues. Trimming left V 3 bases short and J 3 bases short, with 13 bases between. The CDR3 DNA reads TGTGCCAGCAGCGAGGACAGCACTTTCAATCAGCCCCAGCATTTT. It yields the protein CASSEDSTFNQPQHF. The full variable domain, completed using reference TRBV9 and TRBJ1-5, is DSGVTQTPKHLITATGQRVTLRCSPRSGDLSVYWYQQSLDQGLQFLIQYYNGEERAKGNILERFSAQQFPDLHSELNLSSLELGDSALYFCASSEDSTFNQPQHFGDGTRLSIL.

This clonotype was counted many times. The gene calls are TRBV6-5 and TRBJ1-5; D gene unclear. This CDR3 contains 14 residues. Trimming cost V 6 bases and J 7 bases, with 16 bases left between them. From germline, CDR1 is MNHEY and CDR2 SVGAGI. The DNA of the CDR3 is TGTGCCAGCAGCGAGGACCGTACCACCCAGCCCCAGCATTTT. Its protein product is CASSEDRTTQPQHF.

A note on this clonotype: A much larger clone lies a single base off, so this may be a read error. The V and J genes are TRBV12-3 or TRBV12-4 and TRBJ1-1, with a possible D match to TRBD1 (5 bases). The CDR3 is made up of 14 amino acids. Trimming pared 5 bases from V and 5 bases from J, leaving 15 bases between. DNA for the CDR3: TGTGCCAGCAGTCGAGATGGGGGGGAAACTGAAGCTTTCTTT. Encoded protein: CASSRDGGETEAFF.

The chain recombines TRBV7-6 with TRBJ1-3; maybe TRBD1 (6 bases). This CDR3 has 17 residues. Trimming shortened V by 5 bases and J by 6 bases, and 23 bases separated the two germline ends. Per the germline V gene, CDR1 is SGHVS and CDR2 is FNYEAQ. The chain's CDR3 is CASSLYRPGTPENTIYF. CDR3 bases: TGTGCCAGCAGCCTCTACCGACCCGGGACACCGGAAAACACCATATATTTT.

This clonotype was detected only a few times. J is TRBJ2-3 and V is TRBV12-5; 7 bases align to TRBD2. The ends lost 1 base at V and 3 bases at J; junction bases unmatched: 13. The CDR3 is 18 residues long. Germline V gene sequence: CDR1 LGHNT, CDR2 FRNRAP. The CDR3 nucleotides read TGTGCTAGTGGTTTGGGTCCTTGGGAGGGCGGTCGGACAGATACGCAGTATTTT. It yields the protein CASGLGPWEGGRTDTQYF. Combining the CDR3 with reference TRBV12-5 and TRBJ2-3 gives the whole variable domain DARVTQTPRHKVTEMGQEVTMRCQPILGHNTVFWYRQTMMQGLELLAYFRNRAPLDDSGMPKDRFSAEMPDATLATLKIQPSEPRDSAVYFCASGLGPWEGGRTDTQYFGPGTRLTVL.

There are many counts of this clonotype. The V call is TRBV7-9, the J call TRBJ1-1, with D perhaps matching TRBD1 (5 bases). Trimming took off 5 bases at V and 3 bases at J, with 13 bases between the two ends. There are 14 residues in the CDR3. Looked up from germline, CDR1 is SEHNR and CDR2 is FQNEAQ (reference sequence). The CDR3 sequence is CASSESLGDTEAFF. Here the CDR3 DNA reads TGTGCCAGCAGCGAATCATTGGGGGACACTGAAGCTTTCTTT.

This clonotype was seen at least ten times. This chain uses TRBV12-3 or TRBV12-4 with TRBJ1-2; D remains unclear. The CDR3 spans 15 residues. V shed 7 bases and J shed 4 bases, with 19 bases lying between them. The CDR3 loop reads CASTLTSSSFYGYTF. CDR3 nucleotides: TGTGCCAGCACCTTGACATCCTCATCTTTCTATGGCTACACCTTC.

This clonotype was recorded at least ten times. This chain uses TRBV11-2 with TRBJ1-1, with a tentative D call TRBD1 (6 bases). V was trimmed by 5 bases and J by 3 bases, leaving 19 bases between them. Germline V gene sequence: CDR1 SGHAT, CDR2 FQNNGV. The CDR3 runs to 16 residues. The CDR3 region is CASSPFKGGLDTEAFF. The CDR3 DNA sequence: TGTGCCAGCAGCCCATTTAAGGGGGGACTGGACACTGAAGCTTTCTTT. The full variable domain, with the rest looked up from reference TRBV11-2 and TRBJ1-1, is EAGVAQSPRYKIIEKRQSVAFWCNPISGHATLYWYQQILGQGPKLLIQFQNNGVVDDSQLPKDRFSAERLKGVDSTLKIQPAKLEDSAVYLCASSPFKGGLDTEAFFGQGTRLTVV.